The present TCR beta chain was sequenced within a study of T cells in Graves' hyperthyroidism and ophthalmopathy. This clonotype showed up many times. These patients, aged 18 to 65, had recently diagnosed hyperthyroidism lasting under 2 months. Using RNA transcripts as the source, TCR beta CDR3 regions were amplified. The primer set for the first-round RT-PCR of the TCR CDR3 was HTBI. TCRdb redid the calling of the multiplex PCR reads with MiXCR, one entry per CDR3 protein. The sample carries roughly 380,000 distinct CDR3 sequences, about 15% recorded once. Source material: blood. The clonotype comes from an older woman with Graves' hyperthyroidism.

The CDR3 coding sequence is TGTGCCAGCAGTCGACAGATGGGATCCTACGAGCAGTACTTC. Residues: CASSRQMGSYEQYF. V and J are TRBV28 and TRBJ2-7, with D perhaps TRBD1 (5 bases). This CDR3 is built from 14 residues. The germline V gene encodes CDR1 MDHEN and CDR2 SYDVKM. V shed 5 bases and J shed 1 base, with 12 bases lying between them.